This TCR beta chain appears in the sequencing data of a study of T cell repertoires in cytomegalovirus infection. The overall study: CMV infection plus the matching HLA type was flagged by public TCR beta signatures. Study-wide points: HLA-C-restricted CMV clonotypes gave the most frequent clonotype in two of eight donors. Totalled public TCR beta family frequency picked out people who carried CMV plus the relevant HLA.

This clonotype has at least ten counts. Its antigen is not known. CDR1 SGHTA and CDR2 FQGNSA come from the germline V gene. The CDR3 is made up of 14 amino acids. V lost 4 bases to trimming and J lost 6 bases; unmatched junction nucleotides: 7. TCRdb itself ran the reads through MiXCR, one entry per CDR3 protein. The table lists some 600,000 distinct CDR3 sequences, roughly 24% of them singletons. This TCR was sampled from a human donor in good health (CMV status not recorded). Some clones in this sample may be carry-over from other donors' samples. Sequencing was done on a sample of CD8+ T cells from PBMCs. V is TRBV7-2 and J is TRBJ2-7, with 9 bases that match TRBD1. CDR3 residues: CASSSTDRGREQYF. In nucleotides, the CDR3 is TGTGCCAGCAGCTCCACGGACAGGGGTCGCGAGCAGTACTTC.